These 31 T cell receptor beta chains were sequenced from one sample in a study of identical twins. MiXCR, run by TCRdb on the 5' RACE reads, gives a single entry per CDR3 protein. The repertoire holds roughly 260,000 distinct CDR3 sequences, with about 7.5% as singletons. These sequences were also reported in another study, on yellow fever vaccine responses in identical twins.

Sequences were obtained from CD8+ T cells sorted from blood. The origin of the receptors is a woman between 18 and 29 years old in good health.

The genes are TRBV12-3 or TRBV12-4 and TRBJ2-3; possibly TRBD2 for D (7 bases). CDR3 length: 16 amino acids. Trimming took 6 bases from V and 1 from J, leaving 17 bases between them. The CDR3 is CASSFPGAGGTDTQYF. The CDR3 DNA reads TGTGCCAGCAGCTTCCCGGGGGCGGGGGGCACAGATACGCAGTATTTT.

In its sample, this clonotype was seen a few times. The chain has TRBV3-1 and TRBJ2-1; TRBD2 agrees at 10 bases. The CDR3 spans 17 residues. From germline, CDR1 is LGHDT and CDR2 YNNKEL (reference sequence). Trimming took 3 bases from V and 5 from J; bases not matched to a gene: 10. DNA for the CDR3: TGTGCCAGCAGCCAGTTCCCAGCGGGGGGGCCCAACAATGAGCAGTTCTTC. Residues: CASSQFPAGGPNNEQFF.

Ten or more counts support this clonotype. The V gene is TRBV10-3, the J gene TRBJ2-7; no clear D gene. Germline CDR1 is ENHRY and CDR2 is SYGVKD. V was shortened by 11 bases and J by 2 bases, with 13 bases between the two germline ends. The CDR3 spans 12 residues. For the CDR3, the DNA is TGTGCCTCAAGCGATAACCCCTACGAGCAGTACGTC. This codes for CASSDNPYEQYV.

The sample holds a few counts of this clonotype. The chain carries TRBV19 and TRBJ1-1, with 7 bases lining up with TRBD1. The J segment lost 1 base and the V segment lost 8 bases, leaving 25 bases of the junction unmatched. The CDR3 extends over 20 amino acids. Germline-derived CDR1 and CDR2 are LNHDA and SQIVND (reference sequence). The CDR3 protein is CASVADVMWDSQQANTEAFF. Written as DNA, the CDR3 is TGTGCCAGTGTAGCCGACGTCATGTGGGACAGCCAGCAAGCGAACACTGAAGCTTTCTTT.

This clonotype was counted ten times or more. J is TRBJ2-1 and V is TRBV6-1; 11 bases are shared with TRBD2. This CDR3 contains 15 residues. The V and J ends lost 5 bases and 5 bases, in that order; junction bases with no gene match: 5. Germline CDR1 and CDR2: MNHNS and SASEGT. The CDR3 DNA sequence: TGTGCCAGCAGTCCGGGACTAGCGGATCACAATGAGCAGTTCTTC. Translating gives CASSPGLADHNEQFF.

The sample holds a few counts of this clonotype. The genes are TRBV7-8 and TRBJ1-5; D might be TRBD1 (5 bases). Germline values: CDR1 SGHVS, CDR2 FQNEAQ. V was pared by 0 bases and J by 5 bases, with 8 bases between. The CDR3 is 14 residues long. The CDR3 loop reads CASSLAWGDQPQHF. DNA for the CDR3: TGTGCCAGCAGCTTAGCTTGGGGGGATCAGCCCCAGCATTTT.

In its sample, this clonotype was seen many times. The CDR3: CSVQDPRPYEQYF. The DNA for the CDR3 is TGCAGCGTTCAGGACCCGCGCCCCTACGAGCAGTACTTC. The chain couples TRBV29-1 to TRBJ2-7; D unresolved. V lost 5 bases, J lost 2 bases, and 13 bases lay in between. CDR3 size: 13 residues. In germline, CDR1 is SQVTM, CDR2 ANQGSEA.

This clonotype was detected only a few times. This rearrangement joins TRBV7-9 to TRBJ2-5; 7 bases are a match to TRBD2. Per germline, CDR1 SEHNR and CDR2 FQNEAQ (reference sequence). V trimming: 4 bases; J trimming: 3 bases; junction bases outside the gene matches: 5. The CDR3 has 14 residues. The CDR3 nucleotides are TGTGCCAGCAGCTCAATAGCGGGTAAAGAGACCCAGTACTTC. Translating gives CASSSIAGKETQYF.

The genes are TRBV3-1 and TRBJ1-2; D is possibly TRBD1 (5 bases). Germline V gene sequence: CDR1 LGHDT, CDR2 YNNKEL (reference sequence). CDR3 length equals 13 residues. V lost 6 bases to trimming and J lost 4 bases, with 12 bases between them. The chain's CDR3 is CASRGSGVYGYTF. The DNA of the CDR3 is TGTGCCAGCAGGGGGTCGGGGGTCTATGGCTACACCTTC. The full variable domain, with the rest looked up from reference TRBV3-1 and TRBJ1-2, is DTAVSQTPKYLVTQMGNDKSIKCEQNLGHDTMYWYKQDSKKFLKIMFSYNNKELIINETVPNRFSPKSPDKAHLNLHINSLELGDSAVYFCASRGSGVYGYTFGSGTRLTVV.

The chain couples TRBV6-5 to TRBJ1-4; 9 bases line up with TRBD1. This CDR3 has 15 residues. V lost 2 bases and J lost 7; bases outside the gene matches: 5. Germline assignment: CDR1 MNHEY and CDR2 SVGAGI. The CDR3, as DNA: TGTGCCAGCAGTTACGGGACAGGGTCCCTTGAAAAACTGTTTTTT. Translated, it gives CASSYGTGSLEKLFF.

The chain carries TRBV11-1 and TRBJ2-5, with D uncertain. Germline values: CDR1 SGHAT, CDR2 FQDESV (reference sequence). The CDR3 is 18 amino acids. Trimming left V 1 base short and J 7 bases short, with 25 bases between. CDR3 protein: CASSLEVKGFFGDGTQYF. The DNA of the CDR3 is TGTGCCAGCAGCTTAGAGGTGAAAGGGTTTTTTGGGGATGGGACCCAGTACTTC.

This clonotype was observed many times. The chain uses TRBV3-1 and TRBJ2-2; 7 bases are shared with TRBD1. This CDR3 has 14 amino acids. V lost 1 base and J lost 7; bases outside the gene matches: 3. Germline V gene lookup returns CDR1 LGHDT and CDR2 YNNKEL (reference sequence). DNA for the CDR3: TGTGCCAGCAGCCAAGCACAGGGGCACGGGGAGCTGTTTTTT. Its protein product is CASSQAQGHGELFF. Complete variable domain (other parts from reference TRBV3-1 and TRBJ2-2): DTAVSQTPKYLVTQMGNDKSIKCEQNLGHDTMYWYKQDSKKFLKIMFSYNNKELIINETVPNRFSPKSPDKAHLNLHINSLELGDSAVYFCASSQAQGHGELFFGEGSRLTVL.

This clonotype was picked up a small number of times. The chain is built from TRBV7-9 and TRBJ2-2, with D perhaps assigned TRBD1 or TRBD2 (5 bases each). Germline CDR1 reads SEHNR; CDR2 reads FQNEAQ (reference sequence). The CDR3 has 16 residues. V lost 4 bases and J 6 bases, leaving 18 bases between the germline ends. CDR3 region: CASSSAGTDTPGELFF. In nucleotides, the CDR3 is TGTGCCAGCAGCTCGGCCGGGACCGATACACCCGGGGAGCTGTTTTTT.

This clonotype showed up many times. The chain employs TRBV10-2 and TRBJ1-5; D call uncertain. From germline, CDR1 is WSHSY and CDR2 SAAADI. The CDR3 is made up of 14 amino acids. V lost 7 bases to trimming and J lost 0 bases, with 10 bases between them. In DNA, the CDR3 is TGCGCCAGCAACGTTATGTATAGCAATCAGCCCCAGCATTTT. Translated, it gives CASNVMYSNQPQHF.

This clonotype was counted ten times or more. The rearrangement joins TRBV5-1 to TRBJ2-1; D remains ambiguous. The V end lost 2 bases, the J end lost 6 bases, and 6 bases lay between the germline ends. The CDR3 totals 12 residues. Germline V lookup: CDR1 SGHRS, CDR2 YFSETQ. CDR3 sequence reads: CASSLNGNEQFF. For the CDR3, the DNA is TGCGCCAGCAGCTTAAATGGCAATGAGCAGTTCTTC.

This chain uses TRBV5-6 with TRBJ2-2; D uncertain. Germline CDR1 is SGHDT and CDR2 is YYEEEE. V was shortened by 4 bases and J by 7 bases, with 14 bases between the two germline ends. This CDR3 contains 14 residues. CDR3 sequence (DNA): TGTGCCAGCAGCCCCGGGCGGTACAGCGGGGAGCTGTTTTTT. It specifies CASSPGRYSGELFF.

In this sample, this clonotype turned up many times. The chain couples TRBV15 to TRBJ2-5; TRBD2 aligns across 8 bases. Germline V gene sequence: CDR1 LNHNV, CDR2 YYDKDF (reference sequence). V lost 1 base, J lost 2 bases, and 0 bases stayed unmatched. This CDR3 comprises 14 residues. The CDR3 DNA sequence: TGTGCCACCAGCAGAGTAGCGGGGCAAGAGACCCAGTACTTC. As protein: CATSRVAGQETQYF.

This clonotype was observed many times. This chain connects TRBV5-1 to TRBJ2-1; 10 nucleotides line up with TRBD2. J gave up 10 bases and V 5 bases, and 3 bases lay outside the gene matches. The CDR3 extends over 12 amino acids. Germline CDR1 SGHRS, CDR2 YFSETQ. In DNA, the CDR3 is TGCGCCAGCAGGCTAGCGGGAGTGGAGCAGTTCTTC. Protein product: CASRLAGVEQFF. The full variable domain, its missing parts supplied by reference TRBV5-1 and TRBJ2-1, is KAGVTQTPRYLIKTRGQQVTLSCSPISGHRSVSWYQQTPGQGLQFLFEYFSETQRNKGNFPGRFSGRQFSNSRSEMNVSTLELGDSALYLCASRLAGVEQFFGPGTRLTVL.

This clonotype was recorded a few times. V is TRBV6-1 and J is TRBJ1-5; the D is unclear. Trimming took 6 bases from V and 4 from J, leaving 10 bases between them. Germline-derived CDR1 and CDR2 are MNHNS and SASEGT. CDR3 length equals 13 residues. CDR3: CASRPNLNQPQHF. The CDR3 DNA sequence: TGTGCCAGCAGGCCTAACTTAAATCAGCCCCAGCATTTT.

This clonotype has ten or more counts. The chain couples TRBV12-3 or TRBV12-4 to TRBJ2-7; D is perhaps TRBD1 (5 bases). The CDR3 has 12 amino acids. V lost 6 bases to trimming and J lost 6 bases, with 12 bases between them. CDR3 DNA sequence: TGTGCCAGCAGCCAGGGTTACGGCGAGCAGTACGTC. Its protein is CASSQGYGEQYV.

There are many counts of this clonotype. The genes are TRBV4-1 and TRBJ2-1; D is unclear. This CDR3 has 16 residues. Trimming cost V 3 bases and J 0 bases, with 12 bases left between them. Looked up from germline, CDR1 is MGHRA and CDR2 is YSYEKL. The CDR3 protein is CASSQTRYSSYNEQFF. The CDR3 coding sequence is TGCGCCAGCAGCCAGACCCGATACAGCTCCTACAATGAGCAGTTCTTC.

This clonotype came up once. J is TRBJ1-2 and V is TRBV2; the D is unclear. CDR3 size: 12 residues. The germline V gene has CDR1 SNHLY and CDR2 FYNNEI. V lost 0 bases, J lost 6 bases, and 5 bases lay in between. The CDR3 DNA follows: TGTGCCAGCAGTGAAGCCTACAATGGCTACACCTTC. It encodes CASSEAYNGYTF.

J is TRBJ1-3 and V is TRBV19; D gene ambiguous. Trimming took off 10 bases at V and 3 bases at J, with 7 bases between the two ends. Germline V gene sequence: CDR1 LNHDA, CDR2 SQIVND (reference sequence). The CDR3 runs 11 residues. Written as DNA, the CDR3 is TGTGCCATACCGTATGGAAACACCATATATTTT. Translating it yields CAIPYGNTIYF.

In its sample, this clonotype was seen a few times. This rearrangement joins TRBV3-1 to TRBJ1-1, with TRBD1 matching 7 bases. Trimming removed 5 bases from V and 5 bases from J; junction bases left unmatched: 8. The CDR3 contains 14 residues. The germline V gene has CDR1 LGHDT and CDR2 YNNKEL (reference sequence). The CDR3 sequence is CASSWPDRETEAFF. The CDR3 bases are TGTGCCAGCAGCTGGCCCGACAGGGAAACTGAAGCTTTCTTT.

This clonotype was counted only a few times. The chain is built from TRBV7-8 and TRBJ2-3; 7 bases agree with TRBD2. V was pared by 2 bases and J by 6 bases, with 17 bases of the junction left unmatched. The CDR3 is 18 amino acids. Germline V gene lookup returns CDR1 SGHVS and CDR2 FQNEAQ. CDR3 amino acids: CASSLSRSSGRRGDTQYF. The CDR3 nucleotides read TGTGCCAGCAGCTTAAGTCGGTCTAGCGGAAGGAGAGGGGATACGCAGTATTTT.

This chain uses TRBV6-1 with TRBJ2-1; 7 nucleotides align to TRBD1. The CDR3 is 15 amino acids. In germline, CDR1 is MNHNS, CDR2 SASEGT. J lost 5 bases, V lost 7 bases, and 11 bases had no gene match. CDR3: CASIDTGVGDNEQFF. DNA for the CDR3: TGTGCCAGCATTGATACAGGGGTTGGAGACAATGAGCAGTTCTTC.

This clonotype was recorded many times. This sequence joins TRBV7-8 and TRBJ2-1, with 8 bases fitting TRBD2. V gave up 2 bases and J gave up 4 bases; unmatched junction bases: 4. The V gene's germline CDR1 is SGHVS and CDR2 FQNEAQ. The CDR3 runs to 15 residues. CDR3 sequence: CASSLITGGYNEQFF. The CDR3 DNA is TGTGCCAGCAGCTTAATCACGGGGGGGTACAATGAGCAGTTCTTC.

This clonotype appeared a few times. The rearrangement joins TRBV11-1 to TRBJ2-1, with 8 bases identical to TRBD2. J gave up 8 bases and V 1 base, and 16 bases lay outside the gene matches. Per germline, CDR1 SGHAT and CDR2 FQDESV (reference sequence). This CDR3 region has 18 residues. This chain's CDR3 is CASSLVGWGTSKEDEQFF. The CDR3 DNA reads as TGTGCCAGCAGCTTAGTGGGTTGGGGGACTAGTAAGGAAGATGAGCAGTTCTTC.

Many counts were recorded for this clonotype. The CDR3 DNA reads TGCAGCGTTGATGGGCTCTTGGGGCAGTATTTT. It encodes CSVDGLLGQYF. The chain recombines TRBV29-1 with TRBJ2-3, with D unclear. V lost 3 bases and J lost 11, with 12 bases in between. The germline V gene has CDR1 SQVTM and CDR2 ANQGSEA. The CDR3 has 11 amino acids.

This clonotype has a count of ten or more. The chain is built from TRBV15 and TRBJ2-2; D may match TRBD1 or TRBD2 (5 bases each). Trimming took off 4 bases at V and 4 bases at J, with 19 bases between the two ends. The CDR3 runs to 17 residues. The germline CDR1 and CDR2 sequences are LNHNV and YYDKDF (reference sequence). CDR3 DNA sequence: TGTGCCACCAGCACTGGGGGTTTGATAGGACTCACCGGGGAGCTGTTTTTT. It yields the protein CATSTGGLIGLTGELFF.

This clonotype has more than one count but fewer than ten. This sequence joins TRBV28 and TRBJ1-2; D possibly corresponds to TRBD1 (6 bases). CDR1 and CDR2 (germline): MDHEN, SYDVKM. CDR3 length: 13 amino acids. V was trimmed by 3 bases and J by 6 bases, leaving 11 bases between them. The CDR3 bases are TGTGCCAGCAGTTTCAGGGGCAGCGATGGCTACACCTTC. It translates to CASSFRGSDGYTF.